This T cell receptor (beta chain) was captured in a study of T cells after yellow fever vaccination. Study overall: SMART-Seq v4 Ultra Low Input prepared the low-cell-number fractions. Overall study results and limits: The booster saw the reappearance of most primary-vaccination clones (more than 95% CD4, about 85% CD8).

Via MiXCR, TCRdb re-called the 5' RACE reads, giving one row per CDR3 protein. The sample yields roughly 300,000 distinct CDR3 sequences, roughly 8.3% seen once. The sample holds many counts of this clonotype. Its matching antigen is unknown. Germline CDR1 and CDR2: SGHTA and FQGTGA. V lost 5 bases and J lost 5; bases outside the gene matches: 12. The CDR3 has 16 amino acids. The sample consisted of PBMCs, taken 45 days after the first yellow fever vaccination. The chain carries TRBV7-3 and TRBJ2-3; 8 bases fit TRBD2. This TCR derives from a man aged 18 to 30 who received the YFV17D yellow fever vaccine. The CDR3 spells CASSPRGGAGGDTQYF. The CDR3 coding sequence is TGTGCCAGCAGCCCTCGGGGGGGGGCTGGAGGAGATACGCAGTATTTT.